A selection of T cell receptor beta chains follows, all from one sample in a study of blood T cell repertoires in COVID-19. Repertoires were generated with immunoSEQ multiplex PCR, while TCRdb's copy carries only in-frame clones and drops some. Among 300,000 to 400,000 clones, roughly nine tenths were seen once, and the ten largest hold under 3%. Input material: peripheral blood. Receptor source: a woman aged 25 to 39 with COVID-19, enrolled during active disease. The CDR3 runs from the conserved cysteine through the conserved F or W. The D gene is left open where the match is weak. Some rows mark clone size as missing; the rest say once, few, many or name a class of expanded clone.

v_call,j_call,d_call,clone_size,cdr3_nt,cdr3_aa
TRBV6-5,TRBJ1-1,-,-,TGTGCCAGCAGTTTCATGAACACTGAAGCTTTCTTT,CASSFMNTEAFF
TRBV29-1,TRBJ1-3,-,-,TGCAGCGTTGTCGTTCAGGGAAGAACTGGAAACACCATATATTTT,CSVVVQGRTGNTIYF
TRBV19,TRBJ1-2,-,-,TGTGCCAGTAGTAGTTCCGGGACAGGCTACACCTTC,CASSSSGTGYTF
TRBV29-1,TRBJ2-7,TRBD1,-,TGCAGCGTTGAAGATCGGGGCAGGGGGCGCGACGAGCAGTACTTC,CSVEDRGRGRDEQYF
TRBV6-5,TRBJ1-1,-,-,TGTGCCAGCAGTCCACCCAGGGAGAACACTGAAGCTTTCTTT,CASSPPRENTEAFF
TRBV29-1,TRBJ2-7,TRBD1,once,TGCAGCGTTGGGGACAGTAGCTACGAGCAGTACTTC,CSVGDSSYEQYF
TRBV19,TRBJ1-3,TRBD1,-,TGTGCCAGTAGCGGACAGGCTGACACTGGAAACACCATATATTTT,CASSGQADTGNTIYF
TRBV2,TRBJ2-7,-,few,TGTGCCAGCAGTGTTACGGGACTGGGTCTTTACGAGCAGTACTTC,CASSVTGLGLYEQYF
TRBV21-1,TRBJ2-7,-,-,TGTGCCAGCAGCAAAGGCCCTAGGCTGGCGGGGTCTGCCGAGCAGTACTTC,CASSKGPRLAGSAEQYF
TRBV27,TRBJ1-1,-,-,TGTGCCAGCAGGTATAACGGGGTGAACACTGAAGCTTTCTTT,CASRYNGVNTEAFF
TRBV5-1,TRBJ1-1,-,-,TGCGCCAGCAGCTCACCGCGGTCCACAGGGAACACTGAAGCTTTCTTT,CASSSPRSTGNTEAFF
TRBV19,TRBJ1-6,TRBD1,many,TGTGCCAGTAGTGTGGACAGGGGAGGTAATTCACCCCTCCACTTT,CASSVDRGGNSPLHF
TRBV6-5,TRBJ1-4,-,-,TGTGCCAGCAGAAGGACAGTTAATGAAAAACTGTTTTTT,CASRRTVNEKLFF
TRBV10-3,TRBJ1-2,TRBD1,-,TGTGCCATCAGTGACTCTAGGACAGGGGGCGCCGACACCTTC,CAISDSRTGGADTF
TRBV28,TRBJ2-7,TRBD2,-,TGTGCCAGCAGTTGGGACCGAATAGCGGGAGATCCCTACGAGCAGTACTTC,CASSWDRIAGDPYEQYF
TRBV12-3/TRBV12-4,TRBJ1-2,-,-,TGTGCCAGCAGTTGGCGGACTATGGGCGGCTACACCTTC,CASSWRTMGGYTF
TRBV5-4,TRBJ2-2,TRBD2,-,TGTGCCAGCAGGCCCGGACTAGCGGGAGAGACCGGGGAGCTGTTTTTT,CASRPGLAGETGELFF
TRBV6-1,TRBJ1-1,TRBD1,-,TGTGCCAGCAGTGAAGTTTGGACAGGGGGCACTGAAGCTTTCTTT,CASSEVWTGGTEAFF
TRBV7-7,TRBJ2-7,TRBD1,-,TGTGCCAGCAGCCCCTTTGGGACAGGGGTCTACGAGCAGTACTTC,CASSPFGTGVYEQYF
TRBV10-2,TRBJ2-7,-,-,TGCGCCAGCAGTGACCCAACTAGGAGGGAGAAATACGAGCAGTACTTC,CASSDPTRREKYEQYF
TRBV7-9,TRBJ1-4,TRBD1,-,TGTGCCAGCAGCGAGACAGGGGCAACTAATGAAAAACTGTTTTTT,CASSETGATNEKLFF
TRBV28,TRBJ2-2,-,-,TGTGCCAGCAGATCCCGGGGGGCGCCCACCGGGGAGCTGTTTTTT,CASRSRGAPTGELFF
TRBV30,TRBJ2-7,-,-,TGTGCCTGGAGTGCAGACTCCAACTCCTACGAGCAGTACTTC,CAWSADSNSYEQYF
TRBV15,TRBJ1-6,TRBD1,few,TGTGCCACCAGCACAGCAGGGGGTTCACCCCTCCACTTT,CATSTAGGSPLHF
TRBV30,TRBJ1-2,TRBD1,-,TGTGCCTGGAGTACCAGGGGGCCAGGGGAAAACTATGGCTACACCTTC,CAWSTRGPGENYGYTF
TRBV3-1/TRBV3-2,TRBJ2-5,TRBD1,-,TGTGCCAGCAGCCAACTGGGACAGGGGGCGAGGGAGACCCAGTACTTC,CASSQLGQGARETQYF
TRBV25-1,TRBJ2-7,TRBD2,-,TGTGCCAGCAGTGAATATTCTAGCGGGAGGTACGAGCAGTACTTC,CASSEYSSGRYEQYF
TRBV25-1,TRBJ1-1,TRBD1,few,TGTGCCAGCAGTGGCCTAACAGGGGAAAGGGGCACTGAAGCTTTCTTT,CASSGLTGERGTEAFF
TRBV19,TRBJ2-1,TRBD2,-,TGTGCCAGTAATCCTAGCGGGAGTTCGTACAATGAGCAGTTCTTC,CASNPSGSSYNEQFF
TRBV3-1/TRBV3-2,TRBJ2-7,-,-,TGTGCCAGCAGCCAAACCTCGAGAGAGCAGTACTTC,CASSQTSREQYF
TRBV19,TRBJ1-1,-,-,TGTGCCAGTAAGTTTGAAGGGAGGGTGAATATGAACACTGAAGCTTTCTTT,CASKFEGRVNMNTEAFF
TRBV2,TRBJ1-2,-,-,TGTGCCAGCAGTGAGGAGGGAGCTAACTATGGCTACACCTTC,CASSEEGANYGYTF
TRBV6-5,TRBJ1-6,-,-,TGTGCCAGCAGGGGGGGGCTCGGCTCACCCCTCCACTTT,CASRGGLGSPLHF
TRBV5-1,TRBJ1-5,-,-,TGCGCCAGCAGCTTGGAAGGAGGGAGCAATCAGCCCCAGCATTTT,CASSLEGGSNQPQHF
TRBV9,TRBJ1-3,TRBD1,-,TGTGCCAGCAGTTTTGGACCGACAGGGTACATCTCTGGAAACACCATATATTTT,CASSFGPTGYISGNTIYF
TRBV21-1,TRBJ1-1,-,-,TGTGCCAGCAGCAAGGTAGGGCCCCGCGGGGACGCTGAAGCTTTCTTT,CASSKVGPRGDAEAFF
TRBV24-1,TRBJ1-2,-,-,TGTGCCCGCGGGGGCGGGAACTATGGCTACACCTTC,CARGGGNYGYTF
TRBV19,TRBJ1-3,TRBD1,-,TGTGCCAGTAGAAACGGACAGGGCTCTGGAAACACCATATATTTT,CASRNGQGSGNTIYF
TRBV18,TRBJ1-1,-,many,TGTGCCAGCTCACCCTCTACAGGAAACTTCGAAGCTTTCTTT,CASSPSTGNFEAFF
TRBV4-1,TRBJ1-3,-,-,TGCGCCAGCAGCCAAGAAACCACGGGGAACTCTGGAAACACCATATATTTT,CASSQETTGNSGNTIYF
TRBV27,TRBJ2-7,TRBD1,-,TGTGCCAGCAGTTTTGGACAGGGGACCACCTACGAGCAGTACTTC,CASSFGQGTTYEQYF
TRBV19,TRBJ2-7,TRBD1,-,TGTGCCAGTAGTACCAGACAGGGGTACGAGCAGTACTTC,CASSTRQGYEQYF
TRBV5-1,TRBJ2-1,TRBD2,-,TGCGCCAGCAGCTCCCCCCACCCACTAGCGACCAGGAGTCTAAACTCCTACAATGAGCAGTTCTTC,CASSSPHPLATRSLNSYNEQFF
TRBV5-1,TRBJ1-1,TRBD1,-,TGCGCCAGCAGCAGTATTGACAGGGGTGCTGAAGCTTTCTTT,CASSSIDRGAEAFF
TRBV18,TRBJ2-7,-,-,TGTGCCAGCTCACCAAGGGGTTTCTCCTACGAGCAGTACTTC,CASSPRGFSYEQYF
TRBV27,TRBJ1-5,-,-,TGTGCCAGCAGTTTTACAGGTAGGAGCAATCAGCCCCAGCATTTT,CASSFTGRSNQPQHF
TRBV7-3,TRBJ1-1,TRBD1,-,TGTGCCAGCAGCTTGGACAGGGCGGGCACTGAAGCTTTCTTT,CASSLDRAGTEAFF